These 7 T cell receptor beta chains came from one sample sequenced in a study of CD8 T cells in ankylosing spondylitis. MiXCR, run by TCRdb on the 5' RACE reads, gives a single entry per CDR3 protein. The sample lists around 300,000 distinct CDR3 sequences, approximately 14% seen once, with approximately 1% in the top ten. The sample taken for sequencing was blood, either unsorted or a sorted T cell fraction (not recorded which). The receptors come from a male donor with ankylosing spondylitis or in good health (not recorded which).

This clonotype was seen many times. The gene calls are TRBV20-1 and TRBJ2-7; 11 nucleotides line up with TRBD2. V dropped 3 bases and J dropped 3; count of bases not matched to a gene: 7. This CDR3 has 15 amino acids. The germline gives CDR1 DFQATT, CDR2 SNEGSKA (reference sequence). CDR3 region: CSASRRGTSGYEQYF. CDR3 bases: TGCAGTGCTAGCCGAAGGGGGACTAGCGGCTACGAGCAGTACTTC.

This clonotype appeared many times. The chain is built from TRBV9 and TRBJ2-2, with TRBD2 as a possible D gene (6 bases). The V end was cut by 5 bases, the J end by 3 bases, with 14 bases between. The CDR3 contains 15 residues. Germline V lookup: CDR1 SGDLS, CDR2 YYNGEE. The CDR3 sequence: CASRPSGLHTGELFF. CDR3 nucleotides: TGTGCCAGCAGGCCTTCGGGACTCCACACCGGGGAGCTGTTTTTT.

The chain employs TRBV3-1 and TRBJ2-7, with a possible D match to TRBD1 (6 bases). V gave up 4 bases and J gave up 0 bases, with 13 bases separating them. This CDR3 is built from 15 residues. Germline-derived CDR1 and CDR2 are LGHDT and YNNKEL (reference sequence). For the CDR3, the DNA is TGTGCCAGCAGCCGAACCGACAGGAGCTCCTACGAGCAGTACTTC. Its protein is CASSRTDRSSYEQYF.

A few counts support this clonotype. J is TRBJ2-3 and V is TRBV5-1; 11 nucleotides agree with TRBD2. J gave up 1 base and V 6 bases, and 4 bases lay outside the gene matches. The CDR3 extends over 15 amino acids. The germline CDR1 and CDR2 sequences are SGHRS and YFSETQ. The CDR3 DNA reads as TGCGCCAGCAATCTAGCGGGAGGAGGCACAGATACGCAGTATTTT. Its protein product is CASNLAGGGTDTQYF.

This clonotype has more than one count but fewer than ten. The DNA for the CDR3 is TGTGCCAGCAGTGATCCGAACACCGGGGAGCTGTTTTTT. Amino acid sequence: CASSDPNTGELFF. The chain links TRBV2 to TRBJ2-2, with D unresolved. Germline-derived CDR1 and CDR2 are SNHLY and FYNNEI. The ends were cut back, 3 bases at V and 0 bases at J, with 2 bases in the middle. The CDR3 is 13 amino acids.

This clonotype showed up many times. This chain joins TRBV5-1 and TRBJ2-1, with unresolved D. Trimming took 0 bases from V and 4 from J, leaving 5 bases between them. Germline V gene data show CDR1 as SGHRS and CDR2 as YFSETQ. The CDR3 totals 13 residues. CDR3 region: CASSLERYNEQFF. The CDR3, as DNA: TGCGCCAGCAGCTTGGAACGGTACAATGAGCAGTTCTTC.

V and J are TRBV9 and TRBJ2-1, with TRBD2 matching over 9 bases. V shed 2 bases, J shed 7 bases, and the junction held 10 bases outside the gene matches. There are 16 residues in the CDR3. CDR1 is SGDLS, CDR2 YYNGEE, per germline. The CDR3: CASSVASGKGWNEQFF. CDR3 DNA: TGTGCCAGCAGCGTGGCTAGCGGGAAGGGATGGAATGAGCAGTTCTTC.